Each of the 4 T cell receptor beta chains below was sequenced from the same sample in a study of T cell clonality in common variable immunodeficiency (dated by TCRdb to about 2015). Library construction relied on the immunoSEQ multiplex PCR assay. TCRdb's version of the immuneACCESS table is confined to in-frame rearrangements and falls short of the full clone set. An unresolved V gene accounts for under half of the shortfall where checked; the remainder is of unknown origin. This sample includes 35,000 or so clones, and none of them was observed just once. The ten largest clones take up about 0.86% of the sample. The sample was peripheral blood mononuclear cells. Every receptor here comes from a person aged 18 to 70 in good health.

This clone was recorded many times. The CDR3 extends 3 residues past the end of the read, so its final part is completed from the germline J gene. The chain recombines TRBV4-1 with TRBJ1-1, with TRBD1 matching over 8 bases. Germline V gene sequence: CDR1 MGHRA, CDR2 YSYEKL. This CDR3 contains 15 residues. J gave up 3 bases and V 5 bases, and 8 bases lay outside the gene matches. The CDR3 spells CASSEQPDRDTEAFF. The sequenced part of the CDR3 DNA is TGCGCCAGCAGCGAACAACCGGACAGGGACACTGAA.

This clone was found many times. The read terminates 3 residues before the CDR3 end, so the remaining end is supplied by the germline J gene. The V and J genes are TRBV6-2 or TRBV6-3 and TRBJ1-2; D gene uncertain. This CDR3 is 14 amino acids long. Looked up from germline, CDR1 is MNHEY and CDR2 is SVGEGT. Between the trimmed V and J ends, which lost 2 bases and 1 base, there was a span of 8 bases. The chain's CDR3 is CASSYAGLNYGYTF. The DNA read from the CDR3 is TGTGCCAGCAGTTACGCAGGACTTAACTATGGC.

This clone appeared a few times. A far more abundant clone sits one base away, making this likely a read error. Read sequence stops 3 residues before the CDR3 end, and the germline J gene provides the missing end. This chain connects TRBV18 to TRBJ2-5; maybe TRBD1 (6 bases). The V end was cut by 4 bases, the J end by 5 bases, with 14 bases between. Germline lookup yields CDR1 KGHSH and CDR2 LQKENI. CDR3 size: 14 residues. The CDR3 loop is CASSRGQGLETQYF. The covered CDR3 bases are TGTGCCAGCTCACGCGGCCAGGGGCTGGAGACC.

Many counts were recorded for this clone. Read data end 3 residues before the CDR3 end; the end is taken from the germline J gene. This chain links TRBV7-8 with TRBJ2-4; unclear D gene. Trimming pared 1 base from V and 8 bases from J, leaving 21 bases between. The CDR3 sequence is 17 residues long. Germline V CDR1 and CDR2: SGHVS, FQNEAQ. CDR3 DNA (partial): TGTGCCAGCAGCTTAGTTAATCCCTCCACGGGTTTGGACATT. As protein: CASSLVNPSTGLDI. The entire CDR3 sequence reads CASSLVNPSTGLDIQYF.